This T cell receptor (beta chain) comes out of a study of cytomegalovirus exposure and HLA in healthy donors. Overall study: The study placed about 81% of its 398 genotyped donors in the Caucasian-associated ancestry cluster.

The PCR employed 60 Vbeta primers together with 13 Jbeta primers. Measured with immunoSEQ multiplex PCR; TCRdb has only the in-frame clones, and not every one. Among 130,000 to 150,000 clones listed, roughly 80% were seen once. V was pared by 6 bases and J by 4 bases, with 15 bases between. CDR3 length: 14 amino acids. Germline loops: CDR1 SGHRS, CDR2 YFSETQ. A word on this clone: Its specificity is unknown.

Findings and caveats of the study: It is likely that the observed cluster of highly shared sequence variants was a sequencing artifact.

This sequence originates from a male donor in good health and CMV-seronegative. This chain connects TRBV5-1 to TRBJ2-3; D possibly corresponds to TRBD2 (6 bases). Sequenced: PBMCs. The DNA of the CDR3 is TGCGCCAGCAACCGGGGGACGGGGGCAGATACGCAGTATTTT. Its protein is CASNRGTGADTQYF.